This T cell receptor beta chain comes out of a study of blood T cell repertoires in COVID-19. Study context: Sites in the United States, Italy and Spain provided acute and convalescent COVID-19 samples. Nucleic acid was either cDNA or gDNA, and it came from T cells, B-cell-depleted T cells, or PBMCs.

Per the authors' pipeline: Reference gene primers were amplified, and this amplification served to estimate nucleated cell counts. TCRdb's copy holds only in-frame clones and misses some; the assay was immunoSEQ multiplex PCR. The D gene and trimming were derived from the DNA, and the V and J assignments and clone size from that table. The table includes fewer than 200,000 clones, around nine tenths detected once. The CDR3 is made up of 13 amino acids. Germline CDR1 and CDR2: LNHDA and SQIVND (reference sequence). V was pared by 6 bases and J by 8 bases, with 7 bases of the junction left unmatched. Material for sequencing was peripheral blood. This chain connects TRBV19 to TRBJ1-5; 7 bases line up with TRBD1. The TCR comes from a woman under 30 who had recovered from COVID-19. CDR3 in DNA: TGTGCCAGTAGCTACAGGGGTCAAGAGCCCCAGCATTTT. It is translated as CASSYRGQEPQHF.